The clone carrying this T cell receptor beta chain was detected only a few times. Its antigen remains unidentified. The data were taken from a study of CD8 T cells in ankylosing spondylitis. Overall study findings and caveats: Past studies reported some motif variants in reactive arthritis synovial fluid and blood. Disease-linked clones displayed a CD8+ phenotype and appeared relatively rarely in peripheral blood.

This CDR3 is 12 amino acids long. CDR1 and CDR2 from the germline V gene are DFQATT and SNEGSKA (reference sequence). V was trimmed by 6 bases and J by 4 bases, leaving 12 bases between them. A quantitative 5'-RACE method, one with molecular barcodes, was used to make TCR beta libraries. MiXCR, run by TCRdb on the 5' RACE reads, gives a single entry per CDR3 protein. The sample contains roughly 250,000 distinct CDR3 sequences, around 7.8% of which appear only once. The chain combines TRBV20-1 with TRBJ1-2; weak D call: TRBD1 (5 bases). Material for sequencing was blood, either unsorted or a sorted T cell fraction (not recorded which). This sequence was found in a male donor with ankylosing spondylitis or in good health (not recorded which). CDR3 in amino acids: CSATPGTYGYTF. CDR3 DNA sequence: TGCAGTGCAACGCCTGGGACCTATGGCTACACCTTC.